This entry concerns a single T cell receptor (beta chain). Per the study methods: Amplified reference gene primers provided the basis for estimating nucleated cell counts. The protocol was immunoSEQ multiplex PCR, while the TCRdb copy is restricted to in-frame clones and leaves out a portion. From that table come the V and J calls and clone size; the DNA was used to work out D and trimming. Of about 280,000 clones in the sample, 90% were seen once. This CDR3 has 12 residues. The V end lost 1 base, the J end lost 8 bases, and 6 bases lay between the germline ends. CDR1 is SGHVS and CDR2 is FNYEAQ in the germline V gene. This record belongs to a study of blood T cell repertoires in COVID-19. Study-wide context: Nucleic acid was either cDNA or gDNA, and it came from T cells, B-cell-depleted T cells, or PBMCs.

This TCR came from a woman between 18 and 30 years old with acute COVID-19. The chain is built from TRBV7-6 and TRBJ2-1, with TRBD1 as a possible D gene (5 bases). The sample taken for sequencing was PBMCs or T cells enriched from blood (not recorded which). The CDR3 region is CASSLGGDEQFF. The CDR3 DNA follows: TGTGCCAGCAGCTTAGGGGGCGATGAGCAGTTCTTC.